The entry below describes one T cell receptor (beta chain). Its antigen is unknown. Using RNA transcripts as the source, TCR beta CDR3 regions were amplified. With the HTBI primer set, the TCR CDR3 went through a first round of RT-PCR. MiXCR, applied by TCRdb to the multiplex PCR reads, yields one record per CDR3 protein. The sample contains 660,000 or so distinct CDR3 sequences, less than 25% of which appear only once. Ophthalmopathy cases scored 3 or more on the Clinical Activity Score and 4 or more on NOSPECS grade, with duration below 3 months. Trimming took off 1 base at V and 6 bases at J, with 13 bases between the two ends. The CDR3 totals 14 residues. Germline lookup yields CDR1 MNHEY and CDR2 SMNVEV (reference sequence). The sample comes from a study of T cells in Graves' hyperthyroidism and ophthalmopathy. Study outcomes and limitations: The majority of expanded thyroid clonotypes above 0.001 also appeared in blood.

Material: blood. The chain is built from TRBV27 and TRBJ2-7; D is possibly TRBD1 (6 bases). The receptor comes from a man in his thirties or forties with Graves' ophthalmopathy. This CDR3 is CASSLYRESVEQYF. The CDR3 bases are TGTGCCAGCAGTTTATACAGGGAATCGGTCGAGCAGTACTTC.